This TCR beta chain was documented in a study of OX40 agonist ivuxolimab in advanced cancers. Across the whole study: Ivuxolimab, an agonistic anti-OX40 (CD134) antibody, was given to patients. Dose-escalation patients suffered from hepatocellular carcinoma, melanoma, renal cell or head and neck cancer.

This CDR3 contains 15 residues. CDR1 WSHSY and CDR2 SAAADI come from the germline V gene. With 0 bases removed from V and 4 bases from J, the gap between germline ends came to 10 bases. The method was immunoSEQ multiplex PCR; TCRdb's version includes in-frame clones alone and lacks a portion of them. The table shows tens of thousands of clones, with approximately 91% occurring only once. Study conclusions and caveats: Averaging showed that CD8+ T cells had more expanded clones than CD4+ did.

Concerning this clone: The antigen remains unidentified.

The timepoints at which blood was sampled were baseline, cycle 4 day 1, and cycle 7 day 1. The receptor comes from an adult with an advanced solid tumor such as melanoma, head and neck, liver or kidney cancer. The V gene is TRBV10-2, the J gene TRBJ1-5, with no clear D. This specimen consisted of CD4+ or CD8+ T cells sorted from blood, obtained in a trial of the OX40 agonist ivuxolimab. This CDR3 reads CASSESSGRNQPQHF. The CDR3 DNA follows: TGCGCCAGCAGTGAGTCCTCGGGCAGAAATCAGCCCCAGCATTTT.